This T cell receptor beta chain was obtained from a study of technical replicates of blood from a handful of donors. Repertoires were generated with immunoSEQ multiplex PCR, while TCRdb's copy carries only in-frame clones and drops some. The table includes about 64,000 clones, around nine tenths detected once. The CDR3 contains 14 residues. Per the germline V gene, CDR1 is SGHTA and CDR2 is FQGNSA. V gave up 6 bases and J gave up 0 bases, with 11 bases separating them. The chain uses TRBV7-2 and TRBJ1-1; no definite D call. The origin of this receptor is a human donor in good health. Some clones in this sample may be carry-over from other donors' samples. Sequencing used PBMCs. In DNA form, the CDR3 reads TGTGCCAGCAGTCTCAATAGAGTGAACACTGAAGCTTTCTTT. As protein: CASSLNRVNTEAFF.